The 5 T cell receptor beta chains below were found in one sample sequenced in a study of blood T cells in healthy people across ages (dated by TCRdb to 2015 to 2017). The library came from 5' RACE. Reads for this sample came from an Illumina HiSeq 2500. The second PCR ran for about 6 to 11 cycles and used a J-beta primer mix along with a sample-barcoded 5' primer. The public reads were reprocessed in TCRdb via fastp at Q25 and MiXCR, keeping in-frame beta chains. Every entry covers one CDR3 protein and lists the most common genes and DNA from its rows. This sample is represented by approximately 600,000 distinct CDR3 sequences; approximately 50% of them were singletons. Roughly 34% of the sample is in the top ten clones. The sequencing sample was made of blood. Receptors originate from a man in his 60s in good health.

This clonotype has just one count. This chain connects TRBV11-2 to TRBJ2-1; D not resolved. CDR1 is SGHAT and CDR2 is FQNNGV in the germline V gene. CDR3 length equals 13 residues. V shed 1 base and J shed 10 bases, with 11 bases lying between them. The CDR3 DNA is TGTGCCAGCAGCTTAGTTACCGTGGCAGAGCAGTTCTTC. Amino acids: CASSLVTVAEQFF.

CDR3 in DNA: TGTGCCAGCGCAAACCAAGAGACCCAGTACTTC. Its translation: CASANQETQYF. J is TRBJ2-5 and V is TRBV6-6; unclear D gene. Trimming cost V 8 bases and J 0 bases, with 4 bases left between them. The CDR3 is made up of 11 amino acids. Germline V gene sequence: CDR1 MNHNY, CDR2 SVGAGI (reference sequence).

The chain links TRBV6-6 to TRBJ2-3; D not resolved. Germline values: CDR1 MNHNY, CDR2 SVGAGI (reference sequence). V lost 7 bases, J lost 5 bases, and 7 bases lay in between. This CDR3 has 11 amino acids. The CDR3 sequence is CASTDGDTQYF. As DNA, the CDR3 is TGTGCCAGCACCGATGGAGATACGCAGTATTTT.

V and J are TRBV7-2 and TRBJ1-6; D ambiguous. Germline loops: CDR1 SGHTA, CDR2 FQGNSA. The V end was cut by 1 base, the J end by 8 bases, with 18 bases between. The CDR3 contains 17 residues. CDR3 loop: CASSLEILAQGYSPLHF. In DNA form, the CDR3 reads TGTGCCAGCAGCTTAGAGATTTTGGCGCAAGGGTATTCACCCCTCCACTTT.

Turning to this clonotype: An end of the junction does not agree with germline; a read error may underlie this. V is TRBV6-5 and J is TRBJ1-4; D not certain. The CDR3 extends over 13 amino acids. In germline, CDR1 is MNHEY, CDR2 SVGAGI. The CDR3 DNA is TGTGCCAGCAGTATTGAACTTAATGAAAAACTGCTTTTT. Translating gives CASSIELNEKLLF.